This T cell receptor beta chain derives from a study of blood T cells in healthy people across ages. It was with a sample-barcoded 5' primer and a J-beta primer mix that a second PCR of roughly 7 to 12 cycles was run. TCRdb reprocessed the 5' RACE reads with MiXCR, giving one entry per CDR3 protein. The sample has some 710,000 distinct CDR3 sequences, around 50% seen once. Germline CDR1 reads LGHNA; CDR2 reads YNFKEQ. The CDR3 length is 14 residues. With V trimmed by 2 bases and J by 2 bases, 3 bases remained unmatched. The study drew donors from healthy Caucasian individuals in Russia aged roughly 6 to 90. This clonotype occurred a few times.

The sequenced sample consisted of blood. The sequence was obtained from a man older than 75 in good health. The chain uses TRBV4-2 and TRBJ2-7, with 7 bases identical to TRBD1. CDR3 residues: CASSQRDRAYEQYF. As DNA, the CDR3 is TGTGCCAGCAGCCAAAGGGACAGAGCCTACGAGCAGTACTTC.